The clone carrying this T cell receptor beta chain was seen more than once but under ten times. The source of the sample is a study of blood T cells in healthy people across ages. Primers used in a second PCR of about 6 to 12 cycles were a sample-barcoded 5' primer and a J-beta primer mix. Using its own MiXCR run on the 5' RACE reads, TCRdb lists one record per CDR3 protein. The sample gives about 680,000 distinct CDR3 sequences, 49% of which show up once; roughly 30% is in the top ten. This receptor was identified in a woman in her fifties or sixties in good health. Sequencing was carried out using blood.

CDR3 sequence reads: CASSQPGEGNIQYF. The DNA for the CDR3 is TGTGCCAGCAGCCAACCAGGAGAGGGAAACATTCAGTACTTC. V usage is TRBV4-2 and J usage is TRBJ2-4; a weak D match, TRBD2 (5 bases). This CDR3 has 14 amino acids. Trimming took off 2 bases at V and 6 bases at J, with 11 bases between the two ends. Per germline, CDR1 LGHNA and CDR2 YNFKEQ.